The next 6 T cell receptor beta chains were all read from a single sample in a study of T cell repertoires in cytomegalovirus infection. The antigens for these receptors are not known. TCRdb reanalysed the reads using MiXCR and keeps one entry per CDR3 protein. Of 230,000 or so distinct CDR3 sequences in the sample, about 39% were seen once. Sequencing used CD8+ T cells from cultured PBMCs, obtained from culture after CMV antigen stimulation. Receptor source: a human donor in good health (CMV status not recorded). Some clones in this sample may be carry-over from other donors' samples.

The chain recombines TRBV7-8 with TRBJ1-1; D remains unclear. CDR1 is SGHVS and CDR2 is FQNEAQ in the germline V gene. The length of the CDR3 is 14 residues. The ends were cut back, 1 base at V and 4 bases at J, with 10 bases in the middle. CDR3 residues: CASSLDGDFTEAFF. As DNA, the CDR3 is TGTGCCAGCAGCTTAGATGGGGATTTCACTGAAGCTTTCTTT.

This clonotype was observed a handful of times. The V call is TRBV4-2, the J call TRBJ2-7; D is undetermined. The V end was cut by 1 base, the J end by 2 bases, with 12 bases between. The germline V gene has CDR1 LGHNA and CDR2 YNFKEQ. The length of the CDR3 is 15 residues. The CDR3 is CASSQVEAATYEQYF. CDR3 sequence (DNA): TGTGCCAGCAGCCAAGTCGAGGCAGCCACCTACGAGCAGTACTTC.

There are a few counts of this clonotype. The chain has TRBV6-5 and TRBJ1-1; TRBD1 matches 10 bases. With 0 bases clipped from V and 5 bases from J, the junction kept 6 bases outside the gene matches. The CDR3 is 16 amino acids. Germline V gene lookup returns CDR1 MNHEY and CDR2 SVGAGI. This CDR3 is CASSYSGTGEGTEAFF. DNA for the CDR3: TGTGCCAGCAGTTACTCGGGGACAGGGGAGGGAACTGAAGCTTTCTTT.

V and J are TRBV7-9 and TRBJ2-7; 8 nucleotides match TRBD1. The J segment lost 1 base and the V segment lost 5 bases, leaving 13 bases of the junction unmatched. The CDR3 runs 17 residues. Germline loops: CDR1 SEHNR, CDR2 FQNEAQ (reference sequence). The CDR3 loop reads CASSPRTGSLQSYEQYF. The CDR3 DNA reads TGTGCCAGCAGCCCTCGGACAGGGTCCCTCCAATCCTACGAGCAGTACTTC.

The chain recombines TRBV29-1 with TRBJ2-7; a weak D match, TRBD2 (7 bases). The ends were cut back, 4 bases at V and 2 bases at J, with 21 bases in the middle. The CDR3 runs 16 residues. The germline V gene has CDR1 SQVTM and CDR2 ANQGSEA. DNA of the CDR3: TGCAGCGTTGTCCTGGCGGGGGCTATATTCGCCTACGAGCAGTACTTC. It encodes CSVVLAGAIFAYEQYF.

This clonotype occurred a few times. The rearrangement uses TRBV27 and TRBJ2-1, with 8 bases aligning to TRBD1. V was pared by 7 bases and J by 3 bases, with 5 bases of the junction left unmatched. CDR3 length: 14 amino acids. Germline lookup yields CDR1 MNHEY and CDR2 SMNVEV (reference sequence). The CDR3 DNA reads TGTGCCAGCACCTCCGGGACAGGCTACAATGAGCAGTTCTTC. Amino acids: CASTSGTGYNEQFF.